The sequence of this T cell receptor beta chain was determined in a study of T cells in Graves' hyperthyroidism and ophthalmopathy. Study-level findings and limits: Blood samples included most of the expanded thyroid clonotypes exceeding 0.001. Stable hyperthyroidism was separated from ophthalmopathy by a model based on 13 V-J features.

From RNA transcripts, TCR beta CDR3 regions were amplified. Primed by the HTBI set, a first-round RT-PCR was run on the TCR CDR3. MiXCR, applied by TCRdb to the multiplex PCR reads, yields one record per CDR3 protein. This table has a few hundred thousand distinct CDR3 sequences, about 43% appearing once. V lost 8 bases to trimming and J lost 11 bases, with 23 bases between them. Germline lookup yields CDR1 SGHDT and CDR2 YYEEEE. The CDR3 has 14 amino acids. To note about this clonotype: What it recognizes is unknown. No conserved phenylalanine or tryptophan is present at the end of the CDR3, so a read error is the likely explanation.

Patients aged 18 to 65 had newly diagnosed hyperthyroidism that had lasted under 2 months. Orbital computed tomography, thyroid ultrasound, serum thyroxine and TRAb, and clinical symptoms together informed the diagnoses. This chain uses TRBV5-6 with TRBJ1-5, with a weak D call TRBD1 (6 bases). This TCR came from a young woman with Graves' hyperthyroidism. Sequences were obtained from peripheral blood or thyroid tissue (not recorded which). CDR3 DNA: TGTGCCAGTAGTCAGGGACACGCCGGAGGAGCCCAGCATCTT. Translated, it gives CASSQGHAGGAQHL.